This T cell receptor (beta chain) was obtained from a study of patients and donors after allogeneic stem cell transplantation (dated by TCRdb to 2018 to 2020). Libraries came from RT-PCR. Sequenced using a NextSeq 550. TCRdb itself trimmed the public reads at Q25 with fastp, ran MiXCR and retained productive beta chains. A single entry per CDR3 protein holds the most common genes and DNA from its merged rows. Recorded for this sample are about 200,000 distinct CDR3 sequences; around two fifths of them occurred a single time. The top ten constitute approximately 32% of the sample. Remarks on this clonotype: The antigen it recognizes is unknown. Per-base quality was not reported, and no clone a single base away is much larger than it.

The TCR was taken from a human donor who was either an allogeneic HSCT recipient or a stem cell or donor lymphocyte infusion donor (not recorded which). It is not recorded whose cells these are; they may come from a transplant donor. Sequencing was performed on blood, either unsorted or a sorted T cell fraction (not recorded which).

The CDR3 amino acid sequence is: CASSLGAGAGGPNTQYF. Read as DNA, the sequence is TGTGCCAGCAGCTTAGGGGCAGGCGCGGGAGGGCCAAATACGCAGTATTTT. The chain joins TRBV7-3 to TRBJ2-3; the junction holds 9 bases that match TRBD2. The CDR1 and CDR2 encoded by the germline V gene are SGHTA and FQGTGA. The CDR3 goes from the cysteine to the phenylalanine over 17 residues. Only CDR3 DNA is held: 51 bases, read in frame from base 1. V is pruned by 2 bases and J by 7 bases, leaving 13 bases of the junction without a gene match.